The rows below give T cell receptor beta chains drawn from one sample of a study of T cell repertoires in cytomegalovirus infection. TCRdb independently ran MiXCR on the reads; one entry per CDR3 protein. The sample includes 200,000 to 300,000 distinct CDR3 sequences, 8% to 9.5% of them seen just once. Sequenced: PBMCs. Receptor source: a human donor in good health (CMV status not recorded). Some clones in this sample may be carry-over from other donors' samples. The CDR3 runs from the conserved cysteine through the conserved F or W. The order of the fields is D gene, V gene, J gene, CDR3 protein. The D gene is left open where the match is weak.

D gene: -
V gene: TRBV4-3
J gene: TRBJ1-6
CDR3 protein: CASSQDGRIYNSPLHF

D gene: -
V gene: TRBV12-3/TRBV12-4
J gene: TRBJ1-4
CDR3 protein: CASSPPGIGEKLFF

D gene: TRBD1
V gene: TRBV29-1
J gene: TRBJ1-5
CDR3 protein: CSVRTGRDQPQHF

D gene: TRBD1
V gene: TRBV7-9
J gene: TRBJ1-1
CDR3 protein: CASSQIQGANTEAFF

D gene: -
V gene: TRBV7-9
J gene: TRBJ1-2
CDR3 protein: CASSLGDGPYGYTF

D gene: TRBD1
V gene: TRBV20-1
J gene: TRBJ2-5
CDR3 protein: CSVTGGLETQYF

D gene: -
V gene: TRBV6-2/TRBV6-3
J gene: TRBJ2-7
CDR3 protein: CASSYPAGFEQYF

D gene: TRBD1
V gene: TRBV6-2/TRBV6-3
J gene: TRBJ2-7
CDR3 protein: CASSYSVLDPSDRGYEQYF

D gene: TRBD1
V gene: TRBV12-3/TRBV12-4
J gene: TRBJ2-7
CDR3 protein: CASGDRASYEQYF

D gene: TRBD2
V gene: TRBV7-2
J gene: TRBJ2-2
CDR3 protein: CASSGTSGRGGGELFF

D gene: -
V gene: TRBV11-3
J gene: TRBJ1-1
CDR3 protein: CASSSGSGNTEAFF

D gene: -
V gene: TRBV14
J gene: TRBJ1-1
CDR3 protein: CASSQDWAGRVRNTEAFF

D gene: TRBD1
V gene: TRBV19
J gene: TRBJ1-2
CDR3 protein: CASTPTGTGPYGYTF